This TCR beta chain originates from a study of regulatory T cells in long-lasting Graves disease. Combining iRepertoire HTBI primers with Arm-PCR of CDR3 regions, the authors built TCR beta libraries. One entry per CDR3 protein results from TCRdb running MiXCR on the multiplex PCR reads. The sample includes roughly 440,000 distinct CDR3 sequences, about 16% seen only once; the top ten take 23%. This clonotype has ten or more counts. The CDR3 runs 16 residues. Germline V gene data show CDR1 as LGHDT and CDR2 as YNNKEL (reference sequence). Trimming shortened V by 2 bases and J by 2 bases, and 15 bases separated the two germline ends. Time point in this sample: newly diagnosed GD, antithyroid drugs for less than 3 months. RNA from PBMCs was the source of the TCR library. These records were also assigned to another study, of T cells in Graves' hyperthyroidism and ophthalmopathy.

The chain combines TRBV3-1 with TRBJ2-5; D is perhaps TRBD1 (6 bases). The TCR sequence derives from a woman aged 18 to 35 with Graves disease. Sequenced here: peripheral blood mononuclear cells (PBMCs), sampled at new diagnosis, from a patient treated with antithyroid drugs. The CDR3 nucleotides read TGTGCCAGCAGCCAATGGGGGCCAAAAGAACAAGAGACCCAGTACTTC. Protein: CASSQWGPKEQETQYF.